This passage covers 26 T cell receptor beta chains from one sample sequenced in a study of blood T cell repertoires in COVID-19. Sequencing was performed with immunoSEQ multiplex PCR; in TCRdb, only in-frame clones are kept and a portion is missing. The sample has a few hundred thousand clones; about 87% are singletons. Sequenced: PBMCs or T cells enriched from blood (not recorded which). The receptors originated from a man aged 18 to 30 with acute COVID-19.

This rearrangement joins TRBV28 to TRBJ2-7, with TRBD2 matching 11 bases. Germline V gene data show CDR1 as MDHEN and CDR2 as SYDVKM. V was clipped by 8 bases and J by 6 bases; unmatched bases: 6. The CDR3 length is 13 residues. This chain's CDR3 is CASVAGGPGEQYF. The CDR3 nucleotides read TGTGCCAGCGTAGCGGGAGGGCCGGGCGAGCAGTACTTC.

CDR3 loop: CASSFIGGEQFF. CDR3 DNA sequence: TGTGCCAGCAGCTTTATCGGCGGGGAGCAGTTCTTC. V is TRBV7-3 and J is TRBJ2-1; TRBD2 is a possible D gene (5 bases). The CDR3 runs 12 residues. Trimming took 3 bases from V and 10 from J, leaving 10 bases between them. The germline V gene has CDR1 SGHTA and CDR2 FQGTGA.

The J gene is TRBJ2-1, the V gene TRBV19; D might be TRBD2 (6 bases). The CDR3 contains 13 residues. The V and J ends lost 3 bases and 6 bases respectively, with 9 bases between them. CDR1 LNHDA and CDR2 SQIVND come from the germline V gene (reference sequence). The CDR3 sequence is CASSMGTFNEQFF. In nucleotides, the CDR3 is TGTGCCAGTAGTATGGGGACTTTCAATGAGCAGTTCTTC.

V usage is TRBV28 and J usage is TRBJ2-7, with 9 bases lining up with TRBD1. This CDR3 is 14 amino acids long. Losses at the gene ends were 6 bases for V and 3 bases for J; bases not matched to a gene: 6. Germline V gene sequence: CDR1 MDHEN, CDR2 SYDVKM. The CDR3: CASSTGGIVYEQYF. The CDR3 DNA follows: TGTGCCAGCAGCACAGGGGGCATTGTCTACGAGCAGTACTTC.

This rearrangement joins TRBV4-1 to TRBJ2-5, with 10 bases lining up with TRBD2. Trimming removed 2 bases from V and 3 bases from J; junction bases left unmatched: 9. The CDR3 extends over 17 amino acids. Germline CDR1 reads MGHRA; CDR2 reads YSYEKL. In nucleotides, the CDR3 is TGCGCCAGCAGCCAATTCTTAGGGCTAGCGGGAGAAGAGACCCAGTACTTC. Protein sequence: CASSQFLGLAGEETQYF.

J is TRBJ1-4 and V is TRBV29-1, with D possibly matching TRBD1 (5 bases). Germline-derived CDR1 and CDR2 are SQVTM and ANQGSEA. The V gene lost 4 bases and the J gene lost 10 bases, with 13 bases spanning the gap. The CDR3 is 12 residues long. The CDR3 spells CSVVPGEGKLFF. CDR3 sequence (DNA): TGCAGCGTTGTCCCGGGGGAGGGAAAACTGTTTTTT.

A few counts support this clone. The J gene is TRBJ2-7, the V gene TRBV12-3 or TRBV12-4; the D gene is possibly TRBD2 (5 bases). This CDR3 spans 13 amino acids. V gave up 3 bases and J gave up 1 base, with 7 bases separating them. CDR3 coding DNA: TGTGCCAGCAGTTTTCCGGGATCCTACGAGCAGTACTTC. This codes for CASSFPGSYEQYF.

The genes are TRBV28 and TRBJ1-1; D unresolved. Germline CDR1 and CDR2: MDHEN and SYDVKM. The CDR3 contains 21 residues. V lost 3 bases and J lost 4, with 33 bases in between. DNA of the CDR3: TGTGCCAGCAGTTTGGCCGGGTTGAGGTTTAATGAGGGATCGAAGGGCACTGAAGCTTTCTTT. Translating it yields CASSLAGLRFNEGSKGTEAFF.

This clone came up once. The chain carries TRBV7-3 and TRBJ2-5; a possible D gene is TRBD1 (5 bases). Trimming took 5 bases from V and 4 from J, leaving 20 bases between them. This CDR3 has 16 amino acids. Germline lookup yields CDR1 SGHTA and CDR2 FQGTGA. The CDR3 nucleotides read TGTGCCAGCAGCCTGTACACCGTGGGTCAGGGAGAGACCCAGTACTTC. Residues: CASSLYTVGQGETQYF.

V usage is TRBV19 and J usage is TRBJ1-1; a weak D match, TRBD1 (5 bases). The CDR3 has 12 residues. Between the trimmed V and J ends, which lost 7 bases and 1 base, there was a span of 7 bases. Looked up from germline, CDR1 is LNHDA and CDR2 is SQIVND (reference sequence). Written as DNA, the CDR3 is TGTGCCAGTATACAGGCGAACACTGAAGCTTTCTTT. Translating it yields CASIQANTEAFF.

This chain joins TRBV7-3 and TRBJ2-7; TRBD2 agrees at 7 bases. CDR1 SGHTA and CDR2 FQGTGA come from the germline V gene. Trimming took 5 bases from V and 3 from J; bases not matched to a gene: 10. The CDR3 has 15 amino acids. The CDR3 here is CASSLGAGPYYEQYF. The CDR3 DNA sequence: TGTGCCAGCAGCCTGGGAGCGGGGCCCTACTACGAGCAGTACTTC.

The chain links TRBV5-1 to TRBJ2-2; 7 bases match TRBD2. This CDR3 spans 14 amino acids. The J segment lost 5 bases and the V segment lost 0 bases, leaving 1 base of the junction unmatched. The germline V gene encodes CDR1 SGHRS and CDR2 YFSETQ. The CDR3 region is CASSLGLATGELFF. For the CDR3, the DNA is TGCGCCAGCAGCTTGGGACTAGCAACCGGGGAGCTGTTTTTT.

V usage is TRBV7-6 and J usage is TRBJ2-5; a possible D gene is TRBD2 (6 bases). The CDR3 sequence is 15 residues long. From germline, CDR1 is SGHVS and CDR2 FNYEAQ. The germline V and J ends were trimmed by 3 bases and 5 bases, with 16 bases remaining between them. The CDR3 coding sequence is TGTGCCAGCAGCTTGGGGGGAGTTGATTCGGAGACCCAGTACTTC. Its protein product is CASSLGGVDSETQYF.

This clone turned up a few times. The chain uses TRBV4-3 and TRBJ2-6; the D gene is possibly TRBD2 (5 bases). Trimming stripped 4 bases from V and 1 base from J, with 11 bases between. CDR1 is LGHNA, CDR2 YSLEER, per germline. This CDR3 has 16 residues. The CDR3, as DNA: TGCGCCAGCAGCCCCAGCACGGGGTCTGGGGCCAACGTCCTGACTTTC. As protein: CASSPSTGSGANVLTF.

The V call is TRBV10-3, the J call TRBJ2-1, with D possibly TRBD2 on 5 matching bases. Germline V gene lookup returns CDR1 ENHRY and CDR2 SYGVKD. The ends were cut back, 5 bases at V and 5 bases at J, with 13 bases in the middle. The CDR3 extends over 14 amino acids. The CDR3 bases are TGTGCCATCAGTCCCCGGGAAGAGAACAATGAGCAGTTCTTC. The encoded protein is CAISPREENNEQFF.

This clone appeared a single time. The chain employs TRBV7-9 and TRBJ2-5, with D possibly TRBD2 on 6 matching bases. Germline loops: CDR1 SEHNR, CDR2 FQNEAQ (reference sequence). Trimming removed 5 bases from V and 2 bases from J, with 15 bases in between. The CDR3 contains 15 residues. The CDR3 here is CASSPEGGPQETQYF. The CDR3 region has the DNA TGTGCCAGCAGCCCTGAGGGAGGCCCGCAAGAGACCCAGTACTTC.

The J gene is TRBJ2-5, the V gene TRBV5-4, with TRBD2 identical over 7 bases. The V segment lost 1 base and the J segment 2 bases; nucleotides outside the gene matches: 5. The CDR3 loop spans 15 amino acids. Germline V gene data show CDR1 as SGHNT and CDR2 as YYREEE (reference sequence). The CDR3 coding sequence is TGTGCCAGCAGCTTGAGGGCTAGCGGACAAGAGACCCAGTACTTC. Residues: CASSLRASGQETQYF.

The DNA of the CDR3 is TGTGCCAGCAGCTACCGGGACAGGGGTTCGTACGAGCAGTACTTC. This sequence encodes CASSYRDRGSYEQYF. The gene calls are TRBV5-8 and TRBJ2-7; TRBD1 matches 10 bases. The length of the CDR3 is 15 residues. The V gene's germline CDR1 is SGHTS and CDR2 YDEGEE. V gave up 3 bases and J gave up 4 bases; unmatched junction bases: 7.

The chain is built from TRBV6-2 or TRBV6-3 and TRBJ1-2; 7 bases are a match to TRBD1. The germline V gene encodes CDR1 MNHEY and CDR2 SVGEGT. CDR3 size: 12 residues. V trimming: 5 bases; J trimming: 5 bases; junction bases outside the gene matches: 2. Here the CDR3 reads CASSPGQYGYTF. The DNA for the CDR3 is TGTGCCAGCAGTCCGGGACAGTATGGCTACACCTTC.

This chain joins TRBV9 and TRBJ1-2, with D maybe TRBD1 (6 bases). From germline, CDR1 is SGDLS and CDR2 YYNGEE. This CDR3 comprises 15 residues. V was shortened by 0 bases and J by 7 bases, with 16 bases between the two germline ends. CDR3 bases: TGTGCCAGCAGCGTAGACATAAAGGGACAAAGTGGCTACACCTTC. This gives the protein CASSVDIKGQSGYTF.

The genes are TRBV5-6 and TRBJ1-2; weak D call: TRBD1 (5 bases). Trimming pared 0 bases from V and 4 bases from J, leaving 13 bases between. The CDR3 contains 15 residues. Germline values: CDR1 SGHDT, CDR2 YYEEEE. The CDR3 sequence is CASSLEGAPGYGYTF. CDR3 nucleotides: TGTGCCAGCAGCTTGGAAGGGGCACCGGGCTATGGCTACACCTTC.

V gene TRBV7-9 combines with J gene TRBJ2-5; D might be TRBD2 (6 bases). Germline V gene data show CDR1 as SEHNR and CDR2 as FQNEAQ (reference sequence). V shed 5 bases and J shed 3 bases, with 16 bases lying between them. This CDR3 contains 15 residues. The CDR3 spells CASSVERGGEETQYF. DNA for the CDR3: TGTGCCAGCAGCGTAGAGAGGGGCGGGGAAGAGACCCAGTACTTC.

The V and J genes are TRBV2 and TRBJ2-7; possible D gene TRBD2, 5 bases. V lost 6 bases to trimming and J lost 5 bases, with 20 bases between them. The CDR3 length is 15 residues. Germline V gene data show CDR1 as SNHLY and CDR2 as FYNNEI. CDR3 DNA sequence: TGTGCCAGCAGATACCGGACTGCCGGTGGCGACGAGCAGTACTTC. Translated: CASRYRTAGGDEQYF. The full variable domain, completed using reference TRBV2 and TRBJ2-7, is EPEVTQTPSHQVTQMGQEVILRCVPISNHLYFYWYRQILGQKVEFLVSFYNNEISEKSEIFDDQFSVERPDGSNFTLKIRSTKLEDSAMYFCASRYRTAGGDEQYFGPGTRLTVT.

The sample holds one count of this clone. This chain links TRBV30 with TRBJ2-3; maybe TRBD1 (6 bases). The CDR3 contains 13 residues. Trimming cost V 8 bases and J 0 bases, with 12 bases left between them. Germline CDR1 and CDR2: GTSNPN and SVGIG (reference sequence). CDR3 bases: TGTGCCCTTACAGGGTCTAGCACAGATACGCAGTATTTT. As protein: CALTGSSTDTQYF.

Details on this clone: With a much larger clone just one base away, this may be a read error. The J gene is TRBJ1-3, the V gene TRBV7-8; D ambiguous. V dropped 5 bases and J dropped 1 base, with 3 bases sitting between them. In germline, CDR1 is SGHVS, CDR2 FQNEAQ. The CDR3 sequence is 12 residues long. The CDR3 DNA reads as TGTGCCAGCAGCCTATCTGGAAACACCATATATTTT. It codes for CASSLSGNTIYF.

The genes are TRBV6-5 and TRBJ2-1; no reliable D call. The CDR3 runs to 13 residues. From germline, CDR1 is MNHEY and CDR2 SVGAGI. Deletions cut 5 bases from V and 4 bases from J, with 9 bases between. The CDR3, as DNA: TGTGCCAGCAGTCCCGGGTATTACAATGAGCAGTTCTTC. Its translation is CASSPGYYNEQFF.